Listed below are T cell receptor beta chains from one sample, sequenced in a study of blood T cell repertoires in COVID-19. Sequenced by immunoSEQ multiplex PCR; TCRdb stores in-frame clones only, minus some. The table lists under 250,000 clones, over 75% of them singletons. Sequencing was done on a sample of peripheral blood. The receptor source for this set is a man aged 25-40 years who had recovered from COVID-19. CDR3s include the opening cysteine and the closing phenylalanine or tryptophan. D genes are given only for firm matches. The size entry is marked missing in some rows and otherwise reads once, few, many or a size class.

d_call: TRBD1; v_call: TRBV6-5; cdr3_length: 14; j_call: TRBJ1-6; clone_size: NA; cdr3_aa: CASSPDRGVIALHF; cdr3_nt: TGTGCCAGCAGCCCGGACAGGGGGGTAATTGCCCTCCACTTT
d_call: NA; v_call: TRBV5-5; cdr3_length: 14; j_call: TRBJ1-3; clone_size: NA; cdr3_aa: CASSVRDSGNTIYF; cdr3_nt: TGTGCCAGCAGCGTCAGGGATTCTGGAAACACCATATATTTT
d_call: NA; v_call: TRBV6-5; cdr3_length: 16; j_call: TRBJ1-1; clone_size: NA; cdr3_aa: CASSLGTLRGLTEAFF; cdr3_nt: TGTGCCAGCAGTTTGGGGACATTGAGGGGTTTAACTGAAGCTTTCTTT
d_call: NA; v_call: TRBV4-2; cdr3_length: 16; j_call: TRBJ1-4; clone_size: NA; cdr3_aa: CASSQDVWQGSEKLFF; cdr3_nt: TGTGCCAGCAGCCAAGATGTATGGCAGGGAAGCGAAAAACTGTTTTTT
d_call: TRBD1; v_call: TRBV19; cdr3_length: 15; j_call: TRBJ2-1; clone_size: NA; cdr3_aa: CASSTAGTGHNEQFF; cdr3_nt: TGTGCCAGTAGTACCGCCGGGACAGGCCACAATGAGCAGTTCTTC
d_call: TRBD1; v_call: TRBV6-5; cdr3_length: 13; j_call: TRBJ2-7; clone_size: NA; cdr3_aa: CASRGQGTYEQYF; cdr3_nt: TGTGCCAGCAGGGGACAGGGGACTTACGAGCAGTACTTC
d_call: NA; v_call: TRBV29-1; cdr3_length: 11; j_call: TRBJ1-1; clone_size: few; cdr3_aa: CSVASDTEAFF; cdr3_nt: TGCAGCGTTGCGTCCGACACTGAAGCTTTCTTT
d_call: TRBD1; v_call: TRBV5-1; cdr3_length: 15; j_call: TRBJ2-1; clone_size: NA; cdr3_aa: CASSSGTAKINEQFF; cdr3_nt: TGCGCCAGCAGCTCCGGGACAGCTAAGATCAATGAGCAGTTCTTC
d_call: TRBD2; v_call: TRBV7-2; cdr3_length: 15; j_call: TRBJ2-5; clone_size: NA; cdr3_aa: CASRTSGGAGETQYF; cdr3_nt: TGTGCCAGCAGGACTAGCGGGGGGGCCGGGGAGACCCAGTACTTC
d_call: NA; v_call: TRBV12-5; cdr3_length: 14; j_call: TRBJ1-3; clone_size: NA; cdr3_aa: CASGERDSGNTIYF; cdr3_nt: TGTGCTAGTGGTGAACGGGACTCTGGAAACACCATATATTTT
d_call: NA; v_call: TRBV18; cdr3_length: 17; j_call: TRBJ2-1; clone_size: NA; cdr3_aa: CASSPPQGSPRGGEQFF; cdr3_nt: TGTGCCAGCTCACCTCCTCAGGGGTCCCCCAGGGGTGGAGAGCAGTTCTTC
d_call: TRBD2; v_call: TRBV29-1; cdr3_length: 15; j_call: TRBJ2-2; clone_size: NA; cdr3_aa: CSAVLAGGPTGELFF; cdr3_nt: TGCAGCGCCGTACTAGCGGGGGGGCCGACCGGGGAGCTGTTTTTT
d_call: NA; v_call: TRBV6-2/TRBV6-3; cdr3_length: 12; j_call: TRBJ2-5; clone_size: NA; cdr3_aa: CASSYFSETQYF; cdr3_nt: TGTGCCAGCAGTTACTTTTCGGAGACCCAGTACTTC
d_call: TRBD2; v_call: TRBV7-6; cdr3_length: 16; j_call: TRBJ2-5; clone_size: NA; cdr3_aa: CASLLNSGGAVETQYF; cdr3_nt: TGTGCCAGCTTATTAAATAGCGGGGGGGCCGTAGAGACCCAGTACTTC
d_call: TRBD1; v_call: TRBV19; cdr3_length: 15; j_call: TRBJ2-3; clone_size: NA; cdr3_aa: CASSGKTGGTDTQYF; cdr3_nt: TGTGCCAGTAGTGGAAAGACAGGGGGCACAGATACGCAGTATTTT
d_call: NA; v_call: TRBV9; cdr3_length: 13; j_call: TRBJ1-2; clone_size: NA; cdr3_aa: CASTLGGGYGYTF; cdr3_nt: TGTGCCAGCACCCTAGGGGGGGGCTATGGCTACACCTTC
d_call: NA; v_call: TRBV12-3/TRBV12-4; cdr3_length: 12; j_call: TRBJ1-1; clone_size: once; cdr3_aa: CASSNRVGVGFF; cdr3_nt: TGTGCCAGCTCCAACAGGGTCGGGGTTGGTTTCTTT
d_call: NA; v_call: TRBV28; cdr3_length: 14; j_call: TRBJ1-2; clone_size: NA; cdr3_aa: CASIAGGLNYGYTF; cdr3_nt: TGTGCCAGCATCGCTGGGGGCCTTAACTATGGCTACACCTTC
d_call: NA; v_call: TRBV5-1; cdr3_length: 13; j_call: TRBJ1-2; clone_size: NA; cdr3_aa: CASSFGSGDGYTF; cdr3_nt: TGCGCCAGCAGCTTTGGGTCAGGCGATGGCTACACCTTC
d_call: NA; v_call: TRBV5-1; cdr3_length: 14; j_call: TRBJ1-1; clone_size: NA; cdr3_aa: CASSFQGENTEAFF; cdr3_nt: TGCGCCAGCAGCTTCCAGGGTGAGAACACTGAAGCTTTCTTT
d_call: NA; v_call: TRBV10-2; cdr3_length: 13; j_call: TRBJ1-1; clone_size: NA; cdr3_aa: CASSEQGTTEAFF; cdr3_nt: TGCGCCAGCAGTGAACAGGGTACCACTGAAGCTTTCTTT
d_call: NA; v_call: TRBV5-8; cdr3_length: 14; j_call: TRBJ2-7; clone_size: NA; cdr3_aa: CASSTQAPAGEQYF; cdr3_nt: TGTGCCAGCAGCACTCAAGCACCCGCGGGCGAGCAGTACTTC
d_call: TRBD1; v_call: TRBV5-1; cdr3_length: 15; j_call: TRBJ1-1; clone_size: NA; cdr3_aa: CASSPPGTVGHEAFF; cdr3_nt: TGCGCCAGCAGCCCCCCTGGGACAGTAGGCCATGAAGCTTTCTTT
d_call: NA; v_call: TRBV27; cdr3_length: 14; j_call: TRBJ2-2; clone_size: NA; cdr3_aa: CASSLRVNTGELFF; cdr3_nt: TGTGCCAGCAGTTTAAGAGTCAACACCGGGGAGCTGTTTTTT
d_call: TRBD2; v_call: TRBV5-6; cdr3_length: 13; j_call: TRBJ2-1; clone_size: NA; cdr3_aa: CASSAWGGGEQFF; cdr3_nt: TGTGCCAGCAGCGCCTGGGGCGGGGGAGAGCAGTTCTTC
d_call: NA; v_call: TRBV27; cdr3_length: 15; j_call: TRBJ1-1; clone_size: NA; cdr3_aa: CASPKGPGKNTEAFF; cdr3_nt: TGTGCCAGCCCAAAGGGCCCGGGAAAAAACACTGAAGCTTTCTTT
d_call: NA; v_call: TRBV6-1; cdr3_length: 13; j_call: TRBJ1-5; clone_size: NA; cdr3_aa: CASSDIWSQPQHF; cdr3_nt: TGTGCCAGCAGTGATATTTGGAGTCAGCCCCAGCATTTT
d_call: NA; v_call: TRBV19; cdr3_length: 13; j_call: TRBJ1-1; clone_size: NA; cdr3_aa: CASNPGVFTEAFF; cdr3_nt: TGTGCCAGTAACCCGGGGGTATTCACTGAAGCTTTCTTT
d_call: NA; v_call: TRBV18; cdr3_length: 13; j_call: TRBJ1-2; clone_size: NA; cdr3_aa: CASSPVDGGRATF; cdr3_nt: TGTGCCAGCTCACCGGTCGACGGGGGGAGGGCCACCTTC
d_call: NA; v_call: TRBV12-3/TRBV12-4; cdr3_length: 13; j_call: TRBJ2-2; clone_size: NA; cdr3_aa: CASRGTGTGELFF; cdr3_nt: TGTGCCAGCAGGGGAACAGGGACCGGGGAGCTGTTTTTT
d_call: NA; v_call: TRBV9; cdr3_length: 17; j_call: TRBJ2-1; clone_size: many; cdr3_aa: CASSVATGRGRYNEQFF; cdr3_nt: TGTGCCAGCAGCGTAGCTACCGGGCGGGGTCGCTACAATGAGCAGTTCTTC
d_call: NA; v_call: TRBV7-9; cdr3_length: 13; j_call: TRBJ2-1; clone_size: NA; cdr3_aa: CASSLLGGDEQFF; cdr3_nt: TGTGCCAGCAGCCTTCTTGGAGGGGATGAGCAGTTCTTC
d_call: NA; v_call: TRBV5-1; cdr3_length: 15; j_call: TRBJ2-5; clone_size: NA; cdr3_aa: CASSLDGGAQETQYF; cdr3_nt: TGCGCCAGCAGCTTGGATGGAGGGGCCCAAGAGACCCAGTACTTC
d_call: NA; v_call: TRBV6-5; cdr3_length: 15; j_call: TRBJ1-3; clone_size: NA; cdr3_aa: CATTRNHRDGNTIYF; cdr3_nt: TGTGCCACCACCCGCAACCACAGGGACGGAAACACCATATATTTT
d_call: NA; v_call: TRBV27; cdr3_length: 14; j_call: TRBJ2-3; clone_size: NA; cdr3_aa: CASSSLSGTDTQYF; cdr3_nt: TGTGCCAGCAGTTCACTATCAGGCACAGATACGCAGTATTTT
d_call: TRBD2; v_call: TRBV5-4; cdr3_length: 15; j_call: TRBJ2-3; clone_size: NA; cdr3_aa: CASSLGAGGVDTQYF; cdr3_nt: TGTGCCAGCAGCTTGGGGGCGGGGGGAGTGGATACGCAGTATTTT
d_call: NA; v_call: TRBV28; cdr3_length: 13; j_call: TRBJ1-2; clone_size: NA; cdr3_aa: CATQLGVSYGYTF; cdr3_nt: TGTGCCACCCAATTAGGGGTCAGCTATGGCTACACCTTC
d_call: TRBD1; v_call: TRBV9; cdr3_length: 15; j_call: TRBJ1-2; clone_size: NA; cdr3_aa: CASTRTGGPPYGYTF; cdr3_nt: TGTGCCAGCACCCGGACAGGGGGGCCTCCGTATGGCTACACCTTC
d_call: NA; v_call: TRBV12-3/TRBV12-4; cdr3_length: 12; j_call: TRBJ1-4; clone_size: NA; cdr3_aa: CASSYRVEKLFF; cdr3_nt: TGTGCCAGCAGTTACCGGGTTGAAAAACTGTTTTTT
d_call: TRBD2; v_call: TRBV7-3; cdr3_length: 15; j_call: TRBJ2-5; clone_size: few; cdr3_aa: CASSTRGDPRETQYF; cdr3_nt: TGTGCCAGCAGCACTCGGGGGGACCCTCGGGAGACCCAGTACTTC
d_call: NA; v_call: TRBV9; cdr3_length: 16; j_call: TRBJ2-2; clone_size: NA; cdr3_aa: CASSPTSRGSFGELFF; cdr3_nt: TGTGCCAGCAGCCCGACCTCTAGGGGTAGCTTCGGGGAGCTGTTTTTT
d_call: NA; v_call: TRBV12-3/TRBV12-4; cdr3_length: 12; j_call: TRBJ2-7; clone_size: NA; cdr3_aa: CASSSDSYEQYF; cdr3_nt: TGTGCCAGCAGTTCAGACAGTTACGAGCAGTACTTC
d_call: TRBD2; v_call: TRBV9; cdr3_length: 16; j_call: TRBJ2-2; clone_size: NA; cdr3_aa: CASSPSGGAYTGELFF; cdr3_nt: TGTGCCAGCAGTCCAAGCGGGGGGGCGTACACCGGGGAGCTGTTTTTT
d_call: NA; v_call: TRBV28; cdr3_length: 13; j_call: TRBJ1-1; clone_size: NA; cdr3_aa: CASRKQGGTEAFF; cdr3_nt: TGTGCCAGCAGAAAACAGGGCGGGACTGAAGCTTTCTTT
d_call: NA; v_call: TRBV5-4; cdr3_length: 17; j_call: TRBJ2-3; clone_size: NA; cdr3_aa: CASSLGVAGIITDTQYF; cdr3_nt: TGTGCCAGCAGCTTAGGGGTAGCCGGCATAATCACAGATACGCAGTATTTT
d_call: NA; v_call: TRBV6-1; cdr3_length: 15; j_call: TRBJ2-4; clone_size: NA; cdr3_aa: CASSEVGGPENIQYF; cdr3_nt: TGTGCCAGCAGTGAAGTGGGGGGACCGGAAAACATTCAGTACTTC
d_call: NA; v_call: TRBV5-1; cdr3_length: 15; j_call: TRBJ2-3; clone_size: NA; cdr3_aa: CASSARDSPPGTQYF; cdr3_nt: TGCGCCAGCAGCGCCCGGGACTCCCCCCCCGGTACGCAGTATTTT
d_call: NA; v_call: TRBV7-9; cdr3_length: 16; j_call: TRBJ2-5; clone_size: NA; cdr3_aa: CASSPNRGGAEETQYF; cdr3_nt: TGTGCCAGCAGCCCAAATAGGGGGGGGGCTGAGGAGACCCAGTACTTC
d_call: NA; v_call: TRBV7-9; cdr3_length: 14; j_call: TRBJ2-7; clone_size: NA; cdr3_aa: CASSHLSSSYEQYF; cdr3_nt: TGTGCCAGCAGCCACCTGTCTAGCTCCTACGAGCAGTACTTC
d_call: TRBD2; v_call: TRBV6-1; cdr3_length: 17; j_call: TRBJ2-1; clone_size: NA; cdr3_aa: CASSEWLSGGSYNEQFF; cdr3_nt: TGTGCCAGCAGTGAATGGCTGTCGGGGGGGTCCTACAATGAGCAGTTCTTC
d_call: TRBD1; v_call: TRBV28; cdr3_length: 15; j_call: TRBJ1-3; clone_size: NA; cdr3_aa: CASSTGTGYRNTIYF; cdr3_nt: TGTGCCAGCAGTACCGGGACAGGGTATAGAAACACCATATATTTT
d_call: TRBD1; v_call: TRBV19; cdr3_length: 17; j_call: TRBJ1-4; clone_size: NA; cdr3_aa: CATQSGGQGKTGEKLFF; cdr3_nt: TGTGCCACGCAGTCGGGGGGACAGGGAAAGACCGGAGAAAAACTGTTTTTT
d_call: TRBD1; v_call: TRBV12-5; cdr3_length: 17; j_call: TRBJ2-1; clone_size: NA; cdr3_aa: CASVPLGTASSYNEQFF; cdr3_nt: TGTGCTAGTGTTCCCTTAGGGACAGCCAGCTCCTACAATGAGCAGTTCTTC
d_call: TRBD2; v_call: TRBV11-2; cdr3_length: 17; j_call: TRBJ2-1; clone_size: NA; cdr3_aa: CASSPEGLAAIYNEQFF; cdr3_nt: TGTGCCAGCAGCCCCGAGGGACTAGCGGCGATCTACAATGAGCAGTTCTTC